This T cell receptor (beta chain) was sequenced during a study of PD-1 blockade in mismatch repair-deficient tumors. Turning to the study itself: Patients had more than ten mismatch repair-deficient cancer types, all previously treated and progressing.

The table came from immunoSEQ multiplex PCR; TCRdb's copy has only in-frame clones and leaves some out. The sample shows more than 95,000 clones, approximately 90% of them seen only once. From germline, CDR1 is SEHNR and CDR2 FQNEAQ (reference sequence). This CDR3 is built from 17 residues. As concerns this clone: A read error may account for a junction end that differs from germline.

The clonotype comes from an adult with mismatch repair-deficient cancer. V gene TRBV7-9 combines with J gene TRBJ2-7, with 10 positions matching TRBD2. Sequences were derived from peripheral blood, sampled 44 weeks after starting pembrolizumab. In nucleotides, the CDR3 is TGCGCCAGCAGCCAAGACCGCCTAGCGGGAGTTTCCTACGAGCAGTACTTC. Amino acid sequence: CASSQDRLAGVSYEQYF.